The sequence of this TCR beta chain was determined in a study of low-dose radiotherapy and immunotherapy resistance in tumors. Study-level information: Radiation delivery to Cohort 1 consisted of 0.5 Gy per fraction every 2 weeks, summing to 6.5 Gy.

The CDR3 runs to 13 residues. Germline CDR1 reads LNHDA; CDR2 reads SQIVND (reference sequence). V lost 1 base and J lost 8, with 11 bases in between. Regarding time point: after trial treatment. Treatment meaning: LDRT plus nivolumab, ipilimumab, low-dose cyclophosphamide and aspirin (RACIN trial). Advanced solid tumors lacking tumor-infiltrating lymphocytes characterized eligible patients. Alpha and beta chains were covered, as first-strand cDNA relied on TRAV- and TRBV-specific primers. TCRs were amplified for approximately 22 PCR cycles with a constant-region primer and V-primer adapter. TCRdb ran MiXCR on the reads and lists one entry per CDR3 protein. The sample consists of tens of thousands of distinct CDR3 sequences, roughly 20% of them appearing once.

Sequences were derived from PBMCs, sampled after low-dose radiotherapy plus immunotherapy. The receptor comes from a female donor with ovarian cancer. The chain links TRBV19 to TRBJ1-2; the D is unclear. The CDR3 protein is CASSIGAEAGYTF. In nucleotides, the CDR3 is TGTGCCAGTAGTATAGGAGCAGAGGCGGGCTACACCTTC.